This TCR beta chain was obtained from a study of shared clonotypes between healthy human individuals. Deep was the level used in running the assay. Produced via immunoSEQ multiplex PCR; TCRdb's table is partial and in-frame only. The data show roughly 520,000 clones, roughly 95% seen once. With regard to this clone: What it recognizes is unknown.

Study results and caveats: Represented diversity (both genetic and exposure-history) was limited by the small number of donors.

In germline, CDR1 is MDHEN, CDR2 SYDVKM. V shed 3 bases and J shed 2 bases, with 13 bases lying between them. This CDR3 has 15 residues. All donors were healthy HIV-negative adults lacking recent acute infections or vaccinations. Caucasian adults living in Nashville, Tennessee, provided all samples. The V call is TRBV28, the J call TRBJ1-2; D unresolved. The source is a woman between 25 and 40 years old in good health. The material sequenced was naive CD4+ T cells sorted from blood. The subset is: CD45RA+ positively selected. CDR3 sequence reads: CASSLTPGPNYGYTF. The CDR3 DNA reads TGTGCCAGCAGTTTGACCCCAGGACCGAACTATGGCTACACCTTC.